The clone carrying this TCR beta chain was counted at least ten times. The data were taken from a study of early T cells in non-severe SARS-CoV-2 infection. TCRdb re-derived calls from the 5' RACE reads in MiXCR, one entry per CDR3 protein. The top ten hold over 20% of the sample, which has 25,000 to 40,000 distinct CDR3 sequences, around 5% seen once. V lost 5 bases and J lost 7; bases outside the gene matches: 5. The CDR3 is made up of 13 amino acids. The V gene's germline CDR1 is KGHSH and CDR2 LQKENI. Sequencing was carried out using whole blood. The sequence derives from an adult who was a healthcare worker with PCR-confirmed SARS-CoV-2 infection or an uninfected control (not recorded which). The J gene is TRBJ2-1, the V gene TRBV18; TRBD1 matches at 7 bases. The CDR3 loop reads CASSEGARNEQFF. DNA of the CDR3: TGTGCCAGCTCAGAGGGGGCGCGGAATGAGCAGTTCTTC. Based on the CDR3 plus reference TRBV18 and TRBJ2-1, the full variable domain is NAGVMQNPRHLVRRRGQEARLRCSPMKGHSHVYWYRQLPEEGLKFMVYLQKENIIDESGMPKERFSAEFPKEGPSILRIQQVVRGDSAAYFCASSEGARNEQFFGPGTRLTVL.